These 3 T cell receptor beta chains share one sample of origin, sequenced in a study of CD8 T cells in Susac syndrome. An amount of RNA that ranged from roughly 0.5 to 1 ug was reverse transcribed with random hexamers. MiXCR, applied by TCRdb to the immunoSEQ multiplex PCR reads, yields one record per CDR3 protein. The data hold over 350,000 distinct CDR3 sequences, with approximately 89% observed a single time. The sample comprised CD8+ T cells from PBMCs. The receptors derive from a human donor with multiple sclerosis.

The chain is built from TRBV30 and TRBJ2-7; TRBD2 is a possible D gene (6 bases). Deletions cut 3 bases from V and 6 bases from J, with 12 bases between. Germline CDR1 is GTSNPN and CDR2 is SVGIG (reference sequence). CDR3 length: 12 amino acids. The CDR3 region has the DNA TGTGCCTGGAGGGGAGGTTGGGGCGAGCAGTACTTC. It encodes CAWRGGWGEQYF.

V gene TRBV1 combines with J gene TRBJ1-1; TRBD1 is taken as the D call from the table, unchecked against the DNA. TRBV1 is a pseudogene. The CDR3 sequence is 15 residues long. CDR3 sequence (DNA): TGCACCAGCAGCCTGGGACAGGGCGGTGACACTGAAGCTTTCTTT. This sequence encodes CTSSLGQGGDTEAFF.

The CDR3: CASSFGSVAGGPTDTQYF. The CDR3 DNA sequence: TGTGCCAGCAGTTTCGGTAGCGTAGCGGGAGGCCCCACAGATACGCAGTATTTT. This sequence joins TRBV27 and TRBJ2-3, with 10 bases aligning to TRBD2. CDR1 is MNHEY, CDR2 SMNVEV, per germline (reference sequence). The CDR3 spans 18 residues. J was trimmed by 2 bases and V by 3 bases; bases with no gene match: 11.